These 15 T cell receptor beta chains came from one sample sequenced in a study of B cell selection in AIRE deficiency. Sorted regulatory T cells were CD4-positive, CD25-high and CD127-low or negative. Profiling relied on immunoSEQ multiplex PCR, and the TCRdb table lists in-frame clones only, not all of them. The sample contains approximately 24,000 clones, roughly 90% of which appear only once. The material sequenced was CD4+CD25+ Tregs sorted from PBMCs. These TCRs come from a human donor in good health.

The chain uses TRBV25-1 and TRBJ1-1; D is undetermined. Deletions cut 3 bases from V and 11 bases from J, with 22 bases between. The germline V gene has CDR1 MGHDK and CDR2 SYGVNS. The CDR3 runs 15 residues. The CDR3 protein is CASSDARRGESGAFF. DNA of the CDR3: TGTGCCAGCAGTGATGCCCGCCGAGGAGAGTCGGGCGCTTTCTTT. The whole variable domain, remainder taken from reference TRBV25-1 and TRBJ1-1, is EADIYQTPRYLVIGTGKKITLECSQTMGHDKMYWYQQDPGMELHLIHYSYGVNSTEKGDLSSESTVSRIRTEHFPLTLESARPSHTSQYLCASSDARRGESGAFFGQGTRLTVV.

This clone was counted a single time. The rearrangement joins TRBV9 to TRBJ2-5; 7 positions agree with TRBD2. The CDR3 consists of 13 residues. CDR1 is SGDLS, CDR2 YYNGEE, per germline. The V and J ends lost 0 bases and 7 bases, in that order; junction bases with no gene match: 3. For the CDR3, the DNA is TGTGCCAGCAGCGTAGTCGGGGAGGGGACCCAGTACTTC. Protein: CASSVVGEGTQYF.

This clone was counted between two and nine times. The chain is built from TRBV9 and TRBJ1-2; D call uncertain. The germline gives CDR1 SGDLS, CDR2 YYNGEE. With 0 bases removed from V and 3 bases from J, the gap between germline ends came to 9 bases. The CDR3 is 14 residues long. CDR3 sequence: CASSVGWSHYGYTF. In DNA form, the CDR3 reads TGTGCCAGCAGCGTAGGCTGGAGCCACTATGGCTACACCTTC.

The CDR3 region has the DNA TGCACCAGCAGCCAAGATGGCCTGGGCGGACAGGGAGTAAATGGCTACACCTTC. Translating gives CTSSQDGLGGQGVNGYTF. The J gene is TRBJ1-2, the V gene TRBV1; the table's D call, TRBD1, was not checked against the DNA. TRBV1 is termed a pseudogene. The CDR3 spans 18 residues.

The V call is TRBV2, the J call TRBJ2-7, with D tentatively TRBD2 (5 bases). The CDR3 runs to 15 residues. The V end lost 10 bases, the J end lost 2 bases, and 21 bases lay between the germline ends. Germline V gene sequence: CDR1 SNHLY, CDR2 FYNNEI. The CDR3 DNA follows: TGTGCCACCAGGAGGTTCGAGCGATCGGCCTACGAGCAGTACTTC. Amino acid sequence: CATRRFERSAYEQYF.

The V gene is TRBV10-3, the J gene TRBJ2-1; TRBD1 matches 10 bases. The CDR3 has 17 amino acids. Germline CDR1 and CDR2: ENHRY and SYGVKD. The trim removed 2 bases at V and 3 bases at J, leaving 7 bases unmatched. The CDR3 loop is CAISEGTGAGRYNEQFF. CDR3 nucleotide sequence: TGTGCCATCAGTGAGGGGACAGGGGCTGGACGCTACAATGAGCAGTTCTTC.

V gene TRBV29-1 combines with J gene TRBJ1-2; weak D call: TRBD1 (6 bases). Looked up from germline, CDR1 is SQVTM and CDR2 is ANQGSEA. Trimming took off 4 bases at V and 6 bases at J, with 9 bases between the two ends. The CDR3 loop spans 11 amino acids. In DNA, the CDR3 is TGCAGCGTTGGCAGGGGAGATGGCTACACCTTC. Translation gives CSVGRGDGYTF.

The rearrangement uses TRBV10-3 and TRBJ2-7; 11 bases are a match to TRBD2. The CDR3 runs to 17 residues. Germline V gene data show CDR1 as ENHRY and CDR2 as SYGVKD. The J segment lost 3 bases and the V segment lost 2 bases, leaving 9 bases of the junction unmatched. The CDR3 DNA sequence: TGTGCCATCAGTGAGAACAGACCCGGGACTAGCGGCTACGAGCAGTACTTC. Amino acids: CAISENRPGTSGYEQYF.

The chain is built from TRBV5-6 and TRBJ1-5; no firm D call. The germline V gene has CDR1 SGHDT and CDR2 YYEEEE. The CDR3 has 14 residues. V was cut by 0 bases and J by 1 base, with 5 bases left in between. CDR3 residues: CASSLGRSNQPQHF. CDR3 sequence (DNA): TGTGCCAGCAGCTTGGGGCGGAGCAATCAGCCCCAGCATTTT.

The rearrangement links TRBV6-5 to TRBJ2-5; D is uncertain. Germline V gene data show CDR1 as MNHEY and CDR2 as SVGAGI. The CDR3 covers 14 residues. Trimming removed 0 bases at V and 7 bases at J, with 12 bases between. CDR3 in amino acids: CASSYSRASGTQYF. CDR3 coding DNA: TGTGCCAGCAGTTACTCACGAGCAAGTGGGACCCAGTACTTC.

This rearrangement joins TRBV18 to TRBJ2-3; D perhaps matches TRBD1 (5 bases). Between the trimmed V and J ends, which lost 3 bases and 4 bases, there was a span of 11 bases. The CDR3 loop spans 14 amino acids. Germline CDR1 is KGHSH and CDR2 is LQKENI. CDR3 protein: CASSPLTGSDTQYF. DNA for the CDR3: TGTGCCAGCTCACCCCTTACAGGTTCAGATACGCAGTATTTT.

The chain recombines TRBV6-1 with TRBJ2-3; either TRBD1 or TRBD2 may supply D (6 bases each). The germline V and J ends were trimmed by 11 bases and 1 base, with 13 bases remaining between them. In germline, CDR1 is MNHNS, CDR2 SASEGT. The CDR3 is made up of 13 amino acids. CDR3: CASRGGGTDTQYF. CDR3 DNA: TGTGCCTCCAGGGGCGGGGGCACAGATACGCAGTATTTT.

The rearrangement links TRBV7-9 to TRBJ1-2; possibly TRBD1 for D (5 bases). CDR1 is SEHNR, CDR2 FQNEAQ, per germline (reference sequence). Trimming shortened V by 1 base and J by 1 base, and 22 bases separated the two germline ends. The CDR3 length is 19 residues. The CDR3 spells CASSLGAGNGGRFNYGYTF. The DNA of the CDR3 is TGTGCCAGCAGCTTAGGTGCAGGGAATGGAGGACGCTTTAACTATGGCTACACCTTC. Variable domain in full (rest from reference TRBV7-9 and TRBJ1-2): DTGVSQNPRHKITKRGQNVTFRCDPISEHNRLYWYRQTLGQGPEFLTYFQNEAQLEKSRLLSDRFSAERPKGSFSTLEIQRTEQGDSAMYLCASSLGAGNGGRFNYGYTFGSGTRLTVV.

The chain links TRBV11-2 to TRBJ1-3, with a tentative D call TRBD1 (5 bases). The germline gives CDR1 SGHAT, CDR2 FQNNGV. V was pared by 1 base and J by 0 bases, with 7 bases between. The CDR3 loop spans 15 amino acids. CDR3 in amino acids: CASSLARVSGNTIYF. Written as DNA, the CDR3 is TGTGCCAGCAGCTTAGCCAGGGTCTCTGGAAACACCATATATTTT.

The rearrangement links TRBV18 to TRBJ1-1; D not resolved. The CDR3 runs to 15 residues. CDR1 is KGHSH, CDR2 LQKENI, per germline. The V gene lost 3 bases and the J gene lost 7 bases, with 18 bases spanning the gap. The CDR3 loop reads CASSPVDVGGNEAFF. CDR3 bases: TGTGCCAGCTCACCGGTGGACGTCGGAGGGAATGAAGCTTTCTTT.